This passage covers 17 T cell receptor beta chains from one sample sequenced in a study of CD4 T cells in relation to SARS-CoV-2 and coronaviruses (dated by TCRdb to the early 2020s). Which antigens these TCRs recognize remains unknown. CD4+ T cells from unexposed donors were collected before the COVID-19 pandemic (2011-2018). Following 10 days of culture, the EasySep CD4+ T cell isolation kit was used to isolate CD4+ T cells. The method behind the library was the immunoSEQ multiplex PCR assay. TCRdb carries this immuneACCESS record with in-frame sequences only. Its versions omit some clonotypes, under half of them owing to an unresolved V gene in the studies checked, with the rest unexplained. For this sample there are approximately 11,000 clones; 81% appear just once. The ten largest clonotypes hold roughly 17% of the sample. Material for sequencing was CD4+ T cells from PBMCs, cultured in vitro. The receptors here all came from a human donor in good health.

The V call is TRBV3-1 (or the pseudogene TRBV3-2), the J call TRBJ2-7; TRBD1 matches at 8 bases. CDR1 LGHDT and CDR2 YNNKEL come from the germline V gene (reference sequence). Germline trimming cut 6 bases from V and 2 bases from J; bases unmatched to any gene: 9. The CDR3 spans 15 residues. The CDR3 DNA reads TGTGCCAGCAGTCGACAGGGGTCGGGAACCTACGAGCAGTACTTC. Translating it yields CASSRQGSGTYEQYF.

The chain carries TRBV10-3 and TRBJ1-1; TRBD1 is a possible D gene (6 bases). This CDR3 has 14 residues. From germline, CDR1 is ENHRY and CDR2 SYGVKD. Trimming removed 6 bases at V and 0 bases at J, with 11 bases between. The CDR3 nucleotides are TGTGCCATCAGAACAGGGATAATGAACACTGAAGCTTTCTTT. Amino acid sequence: CAIRTGIMNTEAFF.

CDR3 sequence (DNA): TGTGCCAGCAGCTTGGTAGGGACAGGGTTCGAGACCCAGTACTTC. Translation gives CASSLVGTGFETQYF. The gene calls are TRBV5-6 and TRBJ2-5; 9 bases agree with TRBD1. Germline CDR1 and CDR2: SGHDT and YYEEEE. The CDR3 totals 15 residues. V shed 0 bases, J shed 5 bases, and the junction held 5 bases outside the gene matches. Filled out from reference TRBV5-6 and TRBJ2-5, the complete variable domain reads DAGVTQSPTHLIKTRGQQVTLRCSPKSGHDTVSWYQQALGQGPQFIFQYYEEEERQRGNFPDRFSGHQFPNYSSELNVNALLLGDSALYLCASSLVGTGFETQYFGPGTRLLVL.

The chain couples TRBV6-2 or TRBV6-3 to TRBJ2-1; D may be TRBD2 (5 bases). The V gene lost 0 bases and the J gene lost 1 base, with 13 bases spanning the gap. Per germline, CDR1 MNHEY and CDR2 SVGEGT. This CDR3 spans 17 amino acids. The CDR3 protein is CASSYSLIRTSYNEQFF. CDR3 coding DNA: TGTGCCAGCAGTTACTCCTTGATAAGGACTTCCTACAATGAGCAGTTCTTC.

This chain uses TRBV9 with TRBJ1-6; TRBD1 matches 7 bases. Germline loops: CDR1 SGDLS, CDR2 YYNGEE. Germline trimming cut 2 bases from V and 5 bases from J; bases unmatched to any gene: 1. This CDR3 is 14 amino acids long. CDR3 residues: CASSVTGDNSPLHF. The CDR3 DNA follows: TGTGCCAGCAGCGTTACAGGGGATAATTCACCCCTCCACTTT. Filled out from reference TRBV9 and TRBJ1-6, the complete variable domain reads DSGVTQTPKHLITATGQRVTLRCSPRSGDLSVYWYQQSLDQGLQFLIQYYNGEERAKGNILERFSAQQFPDLHSELNLSSLELGDSALYFCASSVTGDNSPLHFGNGTRLTVT.

The table lists this clone with a few counts. The rearrangement links TRBV19 to TRBJ2-1; 7 positions match TRBD2. The J segment lost 1 base and the V segment lost 7 bases, leaving 7 bases of the junction unmatched. The CDR3 totals 15 residues. CDR1 and CDR2 from the germline V gene are LNHDA and SQIVND (reference sequence). CDR3 nucleotides: TGTGCCAGTATTAGGGGCGGGGGTTCCTACAATGAGCAGTTCTTC. Protein sequence: CASIRGGGSYNEQFF.

In the case of this clone: The junction and the germline gene differ at one end; a read error may be behind it. The chain carries TRBV7-7 and TRBJ2-7; TRBD1 or TRBD2 may be the D gene (6 bases each). The CDR3 spans 15 residues. Germline V CDR1 and CDR2: SSHAT, FNYEAQ (reference sequence). The CDR3 bases are TGTGCTAGCAGCCCGGCCCCGGGGGCTCTAAGCGAGCAGTACTTC. This gives the protein CASSPAPGALSEQYF.

In DNA form, the CDR3 reads TGCAGTGCTAGTTTACAGGGCCAGAGCTATGGCTACACCTTC. It specifies CSASLQGQSYGYTF. This chain uses TRBV20-1 with TRBJ1-2; the D gene is possibly TRBD1 (6 bases). CDR3 size: 14 residues. V was trimmed by 3 bases and J by 4 bases, leaving 15 bases between them. Germline values: CDR1 DFQATT, CDR2 SNEGSKA (reference sequence).

As to this clone: The identical CDR3 is also encoded by other nucleotide sequences in the sample. The chain recombines TRBV10-2 with TRBJ1-3; D is possibly TRBD1 (6 bases). The CDR3 is made up of 18 amino acids. The germline gives CDR1 WSHSY, CDR2 SAAADI. Trimming cost V 6 bases and J 0 bases, with 21 bases left between them. CDR3 DNA sequence: TGCGCCAGCAGCGAGACCCTATGGGGACATATCTCTGGAAACACCATATATTTT. Its protein product is CASSETLWGHISGNTIYF.

The CDR3 DNA follows: TGTGCCAGCAGCGTAGGTCTAGCGGGTGTCTCTATATCCACCGGGGAGCTGTTTTTT. It is translated as CASSVGLAGVSISTGELFF. The chain has TRBV9 and TRBJ2-2; 8 nucleotides match TRBD2. Trimming removed 0 bases from V and 4 bases from J; junction bases left unmatched: 14. The germline V gene encodes CDR1 SGDLS and CDR2 YYNGEE. This CDR3 is built from 19 residues.

The CDR3 DNA follows: TGTGCCAGCAGCCGAGGTGGACAGGGGCCCTACAATGAGCAGTTCTTC. This encodes CASSRGGQGPYNEQFF. V usage is TRBV7-8 and J usage is TRBJ2-1, with 9 bases identical to TRBD1. CDR1 and CDR2 (germline): SGHVS, FQNEAQ. The CDR3 runs 16 residues. V lost 5 bases, J lost 2 bases, and 7 bases stayed unmatched.

The chain has TRBV27 and TRBJ2-3; TRBD2 matches 7 bases. This CDR3 is 15 amino acids long. After removal of 2 bases from V and 4 bases from J, the junction contained 6 bases not matched to a gene. Germline V gene data show CDR1 as MNHEY and CDR2 as SMNVEV (reference sequence). CDR3 bases: TGTGCCAGCAGTTTACGGGAGGACATACCAGATACGCAGTATTTT. Its translation: CASSLREDIPDTQYF.

The genes are TRBV7-2 and TRBJ2-1; no firm D call. Trimming shortened V by 5 bases and J by 4 bases, and 6 bases separated the two germline ends. Per germline, CDR1 SGHTA and CDR2 FQGNSA. The CDR3 consists of 12 residues. The CDR3 spells CASSPAYNEQFF. Here the CDR3 DNA reads TGTGCCAGCAGCCCGGCATACAATGAGCAGTTCTTC.

The rearrangement uses TRBV23-1 and TRBJ2-3; D is perhaps TRBD1 or TRBD2 (6 bases each). TRBV23-1 counts as an open reading frame of uncertain function. CDR3 length equals 15 residues. V gave up 3 bases and J gave up 4 bases, with 14 bases separating them. CDR3 residues: CASSHARGGPDTQYF. CDR3 DNA sequence: TGCGCCAGCAGTCATGCCAGGGGAGGACCAGATACGCAGTATTTT.

V usage is TRBV7-2 and J usage is TRBJ1-4; D possibly corresponds to TRBD1 (6 bases). Germline CDR1 reads SGHTA; CDR2 reads FQGNSA. The CDR3 has 17 residues. V lost 1 base and J 6 bases, leaving 18 bases between the germline ends. CDR3 region: CASSLVGAGGPHEKLFF. The CDR3 DNA reads TGTGCCAGCAGCTTAGTAGGCGCGGGGGGGCCTCATGAAAAACTGTTTTTT. The full variable domain, rest sourced from reference TRBV7-2 and TRBJ1-4, is GAGVSQSPSNKVTEKGKDVELRCDPISGHTALYWYRQSLGQGLEFLIYFQGNSAPDKSGLPSDRFSAERTGGSVSTLTIQRTQQEDSAVYLCASSLVGAGGPHEKLFFGSGTQLSVL.

The rearrangement links TRBV11-2 to TRBJ2-3, with TRBD2 identical over 7 bases. CDR3 length equals 14 residues. The V and J ends lost 3 bases and 2 bases, in that order; junction bases with no gene match: 2. Germline V gene data show CDR1 as SGHAT and CDR2 as FQNNGV. This CDR3 reads CASSFSGDTDTQYF. CDR3 nucleotides: TGTGCCAGCAGCTTCAGCGGGGACACAGATACGCAGTATTTT.

In DNA form, the CDR3 reads TGTGCCAGCAGTTACGGCGACCAAGAGACCCAGTACTTC. As protein: CASSYGDQETQYF. The rearrangement uses TRBV6-5 and TRBJ2-5, with D unresolved. The CDR3 is 13 residues long. Germline CDR1 is MNHEY and CDR2 is SVGAGI. Trimming removed 2 bases at V and 0 bases at J, with 4 bases between.